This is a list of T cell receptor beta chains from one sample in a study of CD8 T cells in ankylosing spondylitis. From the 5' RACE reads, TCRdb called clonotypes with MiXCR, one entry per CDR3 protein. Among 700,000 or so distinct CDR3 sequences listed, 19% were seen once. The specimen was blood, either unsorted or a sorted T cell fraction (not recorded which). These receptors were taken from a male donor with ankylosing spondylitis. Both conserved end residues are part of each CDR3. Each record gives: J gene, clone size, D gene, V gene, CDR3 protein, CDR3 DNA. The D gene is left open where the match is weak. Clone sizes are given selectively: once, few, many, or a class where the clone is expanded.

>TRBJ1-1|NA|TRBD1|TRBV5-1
CASSFGQGILNTEAFF
TGCGCCAGCAGCTTCGGACAGGGGATCCTCAACACTGAAGCTTTCTTT
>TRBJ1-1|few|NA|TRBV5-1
CASSFRGQNTEAFF
TGCGCCAGCAGCTTCAGGGGTCAGAACACTGAAGCTTTCTTT
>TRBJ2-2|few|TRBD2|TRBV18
CASSPAASGSTGELFF
TGTGCCAGCTCACCAGCGGCTAGCGGATCCACCGGGGAGCTGTTTTTT
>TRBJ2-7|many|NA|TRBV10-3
CAISQPPPSYEQYF
TGTGCCATCAGCCAGCCTCCCCCCTCCTACGAGCAGTACTTC
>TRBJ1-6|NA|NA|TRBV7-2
CASSADKRQNSPLHF
TGTGCCAGCAGCGCAGACAAACGACAGAATTCACCCCTCCACTTT
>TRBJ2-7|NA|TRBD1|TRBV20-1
CSASADGQGFFYEQYF
TGCAGTGCTAGTGCTGACGGACAGGGGTTCTTCTACGAGCAGTACTTC
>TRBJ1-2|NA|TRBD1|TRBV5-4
CASSPWTGQFYGYTF
TGTGCCAGCAGCCCCTGGACAGGGCAATTCTATGGCTACACCTTC
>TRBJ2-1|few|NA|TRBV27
CASSPLSAWDPTEQFF
TGTGCCAGCAGTCCGCTTTCGGCCTGGGACCCTACTGAGCAGTTCTTC
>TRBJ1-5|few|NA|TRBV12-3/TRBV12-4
CASSVQYSNQPQHF
TGTGCCAGCAGTGTCCAGTATAGCAATCAGCCCCAGCATTTT
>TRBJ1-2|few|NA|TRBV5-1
CASSLGGVQKGGYTF
TGCGCCAGCAGCCTAGGAGGAGTGCAGAAAGGTGGCTACACCTTC
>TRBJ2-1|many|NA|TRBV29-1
CSVEAGNEQFF
TGCAGCGTTGAAGCAGGGAATGAGCAGTTCTTC
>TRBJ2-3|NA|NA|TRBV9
CASNRGGTDTQYF
TGTGCCAGCAATAGAGGCGGGACAGATACGCAGTATTTT
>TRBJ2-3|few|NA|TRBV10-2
CASSDVGSSTDTQYF
TGCGCCAGCAGTGACGTGGGCAGTAGCACAGATACGCAGTATTTT